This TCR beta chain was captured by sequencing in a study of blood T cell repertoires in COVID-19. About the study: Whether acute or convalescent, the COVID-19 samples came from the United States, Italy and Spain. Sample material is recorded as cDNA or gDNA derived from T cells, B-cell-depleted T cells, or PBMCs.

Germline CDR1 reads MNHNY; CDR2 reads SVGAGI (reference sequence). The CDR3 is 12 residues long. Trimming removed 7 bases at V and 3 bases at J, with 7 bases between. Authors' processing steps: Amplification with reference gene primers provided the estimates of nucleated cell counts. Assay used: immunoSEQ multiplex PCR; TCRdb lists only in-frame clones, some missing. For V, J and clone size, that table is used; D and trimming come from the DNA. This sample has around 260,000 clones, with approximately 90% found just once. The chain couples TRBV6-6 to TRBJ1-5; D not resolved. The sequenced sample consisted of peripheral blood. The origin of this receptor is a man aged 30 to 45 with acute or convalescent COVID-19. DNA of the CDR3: TGTGCCAGCAATATTAACAATCAGCCCCAGCATTTT. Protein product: CASNINNQPQHF.